The entry below describes one T cell receptor beta chain. The study drew participants aged about 18 to 95 years from 24 US areas. Participants had their cohort set by participant-reported clinical history. Cohort 3 recovered donors had two negative PCRs, clearance, or symptom resolution. Germline values: CDR1 LGHDT, CDR2 YNNKEL (reference sequence). V lost 6 bases, J lost 4 bases, and 11 bases stayed unmatched. This CDR3 comprises 16 residues. TCRdb's table, derived via immunoSEQ multiplex PCR, lists solely in-frame clones and lacks some. Of 300,000 to 450,000 clones in the sample, 87% are singletons; the top ten hold under 1.5%. This sample was taken from a study of blood T cell repertoires in COVID-19. Overall study context: The origin of the acute and convalescent COVID-19 samples was the United States, Italy and Spain.

The TCR originated in a young man who had recovered from COVID-19. Sequencing input: PBMCs or T cells enriched from blood (not recorded which). The chain combines TRBV3-1 (or the pseudogene TRBV3-2) with TRBJ2-2; 7 bases map to TRBD1. The CDR3 region is CASRELTGAGTGELFF. The CDR3 region has the DNA TGTGCCAGCAGGGAACTTACAGGGGCGGGCACCGGGGAGCTGTTTTTT.